The 20 T cell receptor beta chains below were found in one sample sequenced in a study of cytomegalovirus exposure and HLA in healthy donors. Use of 60 Vbeta and 13 Jbeta primers characterized the PCR. The table came from immunoSEQ multiplex PCR; TCRdb's copy has only in-frame clones and leaves some out. The sample holds approximately 180,000 clones, around four fifths seen once. Sequenced sample: PBMCs. The receptors were sampled from a woman aged 60-70 years in good health and CMV-seropositive.

The genes are TRBV7-3 and TRBJ1-1, with D possibly matching TRBD1 (6 bases). The CDR3 runs 13 residues. Germline V gene sequence: CDR1 SGHTA, CDR2 FQGTGA. Trimming took 6 bases from V and 5 from J, leaving 13 bases between them. In DNA form, the CDR3 reads TGTGCCAGCAGTTTGACAGGAGGAACTGAAGCTTTCTTT. It specifies CASSLTGGTEAFF. Based on the CDR3 plus reference TRBV7-3 and TRBJ1-1, the full variable domain is GAGVSQTPSNKVTEKGKYVELRCDPISGHTALYWYRQSLGQGPEFLIYFQGTGAADDSGLPNDRFFAVRPEGSVSTLKIQRTERGDSAVYLCASSLTGGTEAFFGQGTRLTVV.

The chain employs TRBV5-1 and TRBJ2-6; possible D gene TRBD2, 7 bases. CDR3 size: 17 residues. Trimming left V 4 bases short and J 0 bases short, with 14 bases between. Germline V gene data show CDR1 as SGHRS and CDR2 as YFSETQ. The CDR3 region is CASSGTGGASGANVLTF. CDR3 DNA: TGCGCCAGCAGCGGCACTGGGGGGGCCTCTGGGGCCAACGTCCTGACTTTC.

This sequence joins TRBV6-5 and TRBJ1-3; 9 bases are a match to TRBD1. Germline assignment: CDR1 MNHEY and CDR2 SVGAGI. The V and J ends lost 8 bases and 3 bases, in that order; junction bases with no gene match: 8. The length of the CDR3 is 15 residues. The CDR3, as DNA: TGTGCCAGCTTCCCGGACAGGGGATATGGAAACACCATATATTTT. Protein product: CASFPDRGYGNTIYF.

CDR3 amino acids: CATSRVRGSSYNEQFF. Here the CDR3 DNA reads TGTGCCACCAGCAGAGTCCGCGGGAGCTCCTACAATGAGCAGTTCTTC. V and J are TRBV15 and TRBJ2-1, with 7 bases matching TRBD2. The trim removed 1 base at V and 0 bases at J, leaving 3 bases unmatched. This CDR3 is built from 16 residues. Germline lookup yields CDR1 LNHNV and CDR2 YYDKDF (reference sequence).

The CDR3 DNA sequence: TGTGCCAGCAGCGTATCTAGCGGGAGACCCGGGGAGCTGTTTTTT. It is translated as CASSVSSGRPGELFF. The chain combines TRBV9 with TRBJ2-2; TRBD2 aligns across 10 bases. Germline CDR1 SGDLS, CDR2 YYNGEE. V was clipped by 1 base and J by 6 bases; unmatched bases: 3. CDR3 length: 15 residues.

This clone appeared a single time. Other nucleotide sequences in the sample specify the same CDR3. J is TRBJ1-3 and V is TRBV7-2; D unclear. Per germline, CDR1 SGHTA and CDR2 FQGNSA. V lost 0 bases and J 3 bases, leaving 6 bases between the germline ends. This CDR3 has 14 amino acids. CDR3 amino acids: CASSLAGGGNTIYF. DNA for the CDR3: TGTGCCAGCAGCTTAGCGGGAGGTGGAAACACCATATATTTT. The full variable domain, rest sourced from reference TRBV7-2 and TRBJ1-3, is GAGVSQSPSNKVTEKGKDVELRCDPISGHTALYWYRQSLGQGLEFLIYFQGNSAPDKSGLPSDRFSAERTGGSVSTLTIQRTQQEDSAVYLCASSLAGGGNTIYFGEGSWLTVV.

CDR3 DNA sequence: TGTGCCAGAAGCACCGGCACAGGGTCTCAGCCCCAGCATTTT. Translation: CARSTGTGSQPQHF. V usage is TRBV5-3 and J usage is TRBJ1-5, with D perhaps matching TRBD1 (6 bases). TRBV5-3 is known as an ORF, though its function is uncertain. The CDR3 consists of 14 residues. The V end was cut by 4 bases, the J end by 6 bases, with 14 bases between.

The table lists this clone with a count of one. The CDR3 DNA reads as TGTGCCAGCAGCCAAGATATAAGGAGGGAGGGAGGCACCGGGGAGCTGTTTTTT. Protein: CASSQDIRREGGTGELFF. This chain joins TRBV14 and TRBJ2-2; 7 bases fit TRBD2. The germline gives CDR1 SGHDN, CDR2 FVKESK. With V trimmed by 0 bases and J by 4 bases, 11 bases remained unmatched. This CDR3 contains 18 residues. Full variable domain (outside the CDR3, taken from reference TRBV14 and TRBJ2-2): EAGVTQFPSHSVIEKGQTVTLRCDPISGHDNLYWYRRVMGKEIKFLLHFVKESKQDESGMPNNRFLAERTGGTYSTLKVQPAELEDSGVYFCASSQDIRREGGTGELFFGEGSRLTVL.

The chain is built from TRBV9 and TRBJ1-2; D might be TRBD1 (6 bases). The CDR3 extends over 13 amino acids. Trimming removed 4 bases from V and 8 bases from J, with 15 bases in between. Germline-derived CDR1 and CDR2 are SGDLS and YYNGEE. CDR3 residues: CASSPIGGLGYTF. The CDR3 coding sequence is TGTGCCAGCAGCCCAATCGGGGGGCTGGGCTACACCTTC.

This clone was observed a few times. This chain connects TRBV11-2 to TRBJ1-6, with D possibly matching TRBD1 (6 bases). The V and J ends lost 5 bases and 4 bases respectively, with 21 bases between them. Germline V gene sequence: CDR1 SGHAT, CDR2 FQNNGV. The CDR3 runs 18 residues. The chain's CDR3 is CASSLQGVPHNYNSPLHF. The DNA for the CDR3 is TGTGCCAGCAGCCTACAGGGAGTCCCTCACAATTATAATTCACCCCTCCACTTT.

This chain links TRBV5-6 with TRBJ1-2; TRBD1 matches 8 bases. Germline V gene lookup returns CDR1 SGHDT and CDR2 YYEEEE. After removal of 4 bases from V and 0 bases from J, the junction contained 8 bases not matched to a gene. The length of the CDR3 is 16 residues. DNA of the CDR3: TGTGCCAGCAGCCGCAGGGGGCTCAGAGCTAACTATGGCTACACCTTC. Residues: CASSRRGLRANYGYTF.

The chain recombines TRBV6-6 with TRBJ2-7; 7 bases line up with TRBD1. In germline, CDR1 is MNHNY, CDR2 SVGAGI (reference sequence). This CDR3 is 14 amino acids long. Germline trimming cut 7 bases from V and 2 bases from J; bases unmatched to any gene: 8. The CDR3 spells CASNLRGQTYEQYF. The CDR3 DNA sequence: TGTGCCAGCAACCTACGGGGACAGACCTACGAGCAGTACTTC.

This chain uses TRBV7-2 with TRBJ2-7, with 7 bases identical to TRBD2. V lost 2 bases to trimming and J lost 3 bases; unmatched junction nucleotides: 7. The CDR3 loop spans 15 amino acids. In germline, CDR1 is SGHTA, CDR2 FQGNSA. The CDR3 DNA reads TGTGCCAGCAGCTTAACTCCAGGGACTAACTACGAGCAGTACTTC. Its protein product is CASSLTPGTNYEQYF.

The V and J genes are TRBV5-1 and TRBJ1-3; 12 bases are a match to TRBD1. Germline CDR1 and CDR2: SGHRS and YFSETQ. The CDR3 sequence is 16 residues long. Trimming removed 6 bases from V and 11 bases from J; junction bases left unmatched: 15. This CDR3 reads CASTPFGTGGEGSIYF. DNA of the CDR3: TGCGCCAGCACCCCCTTTGGGACAGGGGGCGAAGGTTCCATATATTTT.

This chain connects TRBV6-6 to TRBJ2-7; 10 bases are a match to TRBD2. The CDR3 length is 13 residues. The V and J ends lost 7 bases and 6 bases, in that order; junction bases with no gene match: 6. Germline V gene data show CDR1 as MNHNY and CDR2 as SVGAGI (reference sequence). CDR3 loop: CASNLAGAFEQYF. The CDR3 coding sequence is TGTGCCAGCAACCTAGCGGGAGCGTTCGAGCAGTACTTC.

CDR3 in amino acids: CASSRTKGQGFEKLFF. The CDR3 region has the DNA TGTGCCAGCAGCCGTACCAAGGGACAGGGATTTGAAAAACTGTTTTTT. The rearrangement joins TRBV28 to TRBJ1-4; TRBD1 aligns across 9 bases. V was pared by 6 bases and J by 7 bases, with 12 bases of the junction left unmatched. This CDR3 has 16 amino acids. Germline CDR1 is MDHEN and CDR2 is SYDVKM.

This rearrangement joins TRBV4-2 to TRBJ1-1; D uncertain. The CDR3 contains 14 residues. V was clipped by 1 base and J by 4 bases, with 10 bases between them. The germline CDR1 and CDR2 sequences are LGHNA and YNFKEQ. As DNA, the CDR3 is TGTGCCAGCAGCCAAGTAGGTGCGGGCACTGAAGCTTTCTTT. Translating it yields CASSQVGAGTEAFF.

The chain recombines TRBV7-2 with TRBJ2-1; D is possibly TRBD2 (5 bases). The V gene lost 8 bases and the J gene lost 7 bases, with 21 bases spanning the gap. Germline CDR1 is SGHTA and CDR2 is FQGNSA. This CDR3 is built from 15 residues. As DNA, the CDR3 is TGTGCCAGCCGCTCCGGACTTCCATCGGGGAATGAGCAGTTCTTC. Its translation is CASRSGLPSGNEQFF. Based on the CDR3 plus reference TRBV7-2 and TRBJ2-1, the full variable domain is GAGVSQSPSNKVTEKGKDVELRCDPISGHTALYWYRQSLGQGLEFLIYFQGNSAPDKSGLPSDRFSAERTGGSVSTLTIQRTQQEDSAVYLCASRSGLPSGNEQFFGPGTRLTVL.

This clone was detected a few times. The chain has TRBV5-8 and TRBJ1-5, with TRBD1 matching over 8 bases. V lost 2 bases to trimming and J lost 0 bases; unmatched junction nucleotides: 10. The CDR3 is 18 residues long. CDR1 is SGHTS, CDR2 YDEGEE, per germline. The CDR3 coding sequence is TGTGCCAGCAGCTTCGGGCGGCAGGGGGCCTTTAGCAATCAGCCCCAGCATTTT. It encodes CASSFGRQGAFSNQPQHF.

The chain recombines TRBV7-2 with TRBJ2-7; 11 bases map to TRBD1. Trimming took 7 bases from V and 3 from J; bases not matched to a gene: 8. Looked up from germline, CDR1 is SGHTA and CDR2 is FQGNSA. CDR3 length: 15 residues. As DNA, the CDR3 is TGTGCCAGCACCTGGGGGACAGGGGGTTTCTACGAGCAGTACTTC. Encoded protein: CASTWGTGGFYEQYF.